This is a list of T cell receptor beta chains from one sample in a study of blood T cell repertoires in COVID-19. Profiling relied on immunoSEQ multiplex PCR, and the TCRdb table lists in-frame clones only, not all of them. The sample yields some 95,000 clones, 80% to 95% seen once. The sequenced sample consisted of peripheral blood. The receptors originated from a human donor with active COVID-19. The donor label of this sample is uncertain. CDR3s include the opening cysteine and the closing phenylalanine or tryptophan.

v_call: TRBV6-2/TRBV6-3; cdr3_aa: CASSRTPGNTIYF
v_call: TRBV6-2/TRBV6-3; cdr3_aa: CASSYTRTGGRTEAFF
v_call: TRBV28; cdr3_aa: CASSLLTGTGQPQHF
v_call: TRBV4-1; cdr3_aa: CASSRRTSGGDYLREQYF
v_call: TRBV29-1; cdr3_aa: CSVGETDYGYTF
v_call: TRBV7-8; cdr3_aa: CASSRLGQRGAYNEQFF
v_call: TRBV28; cdr3_aa: CASSLRQGWLAGDEYEQYF
v_call: TRBV19; cdr3_aa: CASTGTVTPNTEAFF
v_call: TRBV15; cdr3_aa: CATSRVRLAGLQETQYF
v_call: TRBV7-9; cdr3_aa: CASSTGLAGGLQETQYF
v_call: TRBV9; cdr3_aa: CASSGGGGLVNEQFF
v_call: TRBV9; cdr3_aa: CASSISPTSGAYEQYF
v_call: TRBV5-1; cdr3_aa: CASSMKGAGWETQYF
v_call: TRBV6-2/TRBV6-3; cdr3_aa: CASSAGQGFNQPQHF
v_call: TRBV5-1; cdr3_aa: CASSAGTGVRTDTQYF
v_call: TRBV6-5; cdr3_aa: CASSYSQQESYEQYF
v_call: TRBV13; cdr3_aa: CASTQGNYGYTF
v_call: TRBV14; cdr3_aa: CASSQVSGAATGELFF